This T cell receptor (beta chain) was captured by sequencing in a study of untreated major depressive disorder. As for this clone: Its target is unknown.

The study's findings and limits: Compared with controls, depressed patients showed more TRBV05-01 (Vbeta 5.1) usage in CD4+ T cells.

Trimming at V came to 5 bases and at J to 5 bases, leaving 4 bases not matched to a gene. This CDR3 comprises 15 residues. Germline CDR1 reads SGHTA; CDR2 reads FQGNSA. This table comes from immunoSEQ multiplex PCR, and its TCRdb copy is limited to in-frame clones, with some not included. The repertoire holds roughly 25,000 clones, approximately 91% seen once, with roughly 0.72% in the top ten. Every participant had European ancestry. Patients had taken no psychiatric medication, including antidepressants, for at least 8 weeks before enrollment. Magnetic negative selection enriched CD4+ T cells from thawed PBMCs.

The chain joins TRBV7-2 to TRBJ2-2; TRBD2 aligns across 11 bases. Sample: CD4+ T cells from PBMCs. This sequence originates from a woman aged 30 to 39 with major depressive disorder. This CDR3 is CASSPTSGSTGELFF. The CDR3 DNA reads as TGTGCCAGCAGCCCCACTAGCGGGAGTACCGGGGAGCTGTTTTTT.